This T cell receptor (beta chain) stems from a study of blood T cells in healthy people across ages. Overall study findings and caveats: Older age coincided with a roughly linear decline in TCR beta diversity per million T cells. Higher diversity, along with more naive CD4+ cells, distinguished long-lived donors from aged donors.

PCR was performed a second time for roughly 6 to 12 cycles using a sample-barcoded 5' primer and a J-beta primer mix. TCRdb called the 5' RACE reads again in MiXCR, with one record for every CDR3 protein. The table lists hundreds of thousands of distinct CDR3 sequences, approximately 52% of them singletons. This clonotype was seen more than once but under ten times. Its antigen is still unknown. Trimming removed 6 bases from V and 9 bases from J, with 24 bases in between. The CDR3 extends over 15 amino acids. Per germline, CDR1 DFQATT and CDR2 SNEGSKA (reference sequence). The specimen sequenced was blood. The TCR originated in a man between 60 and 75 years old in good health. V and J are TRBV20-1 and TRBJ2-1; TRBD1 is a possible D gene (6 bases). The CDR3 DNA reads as TGCAGTGCCGAGGCCGGACAGCTTTTCGATAGTGAGCAGTTCTTC. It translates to CSAEAGQLFDSEQFF.